This TCR beta chain was recovered during a study of T cell responses to AZD1222 COVID-19 vaccine. Remarks on this clone: Its antigen is undetermined.

General observations from the study: Spike-specific TCR breadth and depth went up after people got two AZD1222 doses.

Produced via immunoSEQ multiplex PCR; TCRdb's table is partial and in-frame only. The table includes about 140,000 clones, 85% to 95% detected once. The CDR3 covers 15 residues. Looked up from germline, CDR1 is ENHRY and CDR2 is SYGVKD. V lost 6 bases and J lost 3; bases outside the gene matches: 7. The sequencing here drew on peripheral blood, taken on day 0 of MenACWY control vaccination. The clonotype comes from an adult in good health. The chain employs TRBV10-3 and TRBJ1-5, with 8 bases that match TRBD1. Written as DNA, the CDR3 is TGTGCCATCAGCGCCAGGGGGCCCTACAATCAGCCCCAGCATTTT. The encoded protein is CAISARGPYNQPQHF.